The 22 T cell receptor beta chains presented below share a single source sample, sequenced in a study of CD8+ T cells in alopecia areata (dated by TCRdb to 2017 to 2018). According to the study, the label for this sample's time point signals: around 28 days on oral tofacitinib. The label giving this sample's treatment or condition can be read as: oral pan-JAK inhibitor, 5-10 mg twice daily. The library was built by means of the immunoSEQ multiplex PCR assay. To provide template for TCR sequencing, every sample had RNA extracted and reverse transcribed into cDNA. Not all clones reach the TCRdb copy of this immuneACCESS table, which keeps in-frame sequences only. Checked studies attribute under half of the gap to unresolved V genes and leave the rest unexplained. For this sample there are some 110,000 clones; about 61% appear just once. Clones ranked in the top ten supply almost 30% of the sample.

The material sequenced was CD8+ T cells sorted from blood, taken at week 4, from a patient treated with tofacitinib. These receptors all come from a human donor with alopecia areata.

This clone was seen a few times. The J gene is TRBJ2-5, the V gene TRBV29-1, with D maybe TRBD2 (5 bases). V lost 7 bases to trimming and J lost 5 bases, with 17 bases between them. The CDR3 extends over 13 amino acids. Germline CDR1 is SQVTM and CDR2 is ANQGSEA. CDR3 amino acids: CSARDSPAETQYF. CDR3 DNA sequence: TGCAGCGCACGGGATTCGCCGGCCGAGACCCAGTACTTC.

This clone has more than one count but fewer than ten. The V gene is TRBV30, the J gene TRBJ2-3, with 8 positions matching TRBD2. V gave up 2 bases and J gave up 0 bases; unmatched junction bases: 4. The CDR3 runs 15 residues. Germline loops: CDR1 GTSNPN, CDR2 SVGIG (reference sequence). The CDR3 DNA reads TGTGCCTGGAGTAACGGGGGGGCTAGCACAGATACGCAGTATTTT. Translating gives CAWSNGGASTDTQYF.

This sequence joins TRBV27 and TRBJ2-5, with D maybe TRBD1 (6 bases). The CDR3 runs to 14 residues. Looked up from germline, CDR1 is MNHEY and CDR2 is SMNVEV (reference sequence). V was clipped by 3 bases and J by 5 bases, with 13 bases between them. CDR3 amino acids: CASSFFQGTETQYF. Here the CDR3 DNA reads TGTGCCAGCAGTTTCTTTCAGGGGACGGAGACCCAGTACTTC.

The chain couples TRBV30 to TRBJ1-2; D gene uncertain. V lost 2 bases to trimming and J lost 3 bases, with 10 bases between them. There are 13 residues in the CDR3. Per the germline V gene, CDR1 is GTSNPN and CDR2 is SVGIG (reference sequence). CDR3 bases: TGTGCCTGGAGTTATGGTGGAGACTATGGCTACACCTTC. Translated: CAWSYGGDYGYTF.

The chain carries TRBV7-2 and TRBJ2-5; D is undetermined. The germline V gene has CDR1 SGHTA and CDR2 FQGNSA. The CDR3 consists of 13 residues. Trimming shortened V by 6 bases and J by 7 bases, and 15 bases separated the two germline ends. The CDR3 spells CASRSRGDVTQYF. DNA of the CDR3: TGTGCCAGCAGGTCCCGAGGTGACGTGACCCAGTACTTC.

This clone was seen a few times. The CDR3 nucleotides are TGTGCCTGGAGTCCCACTGAGTACAATGAGCAGTTCTTC. It is translated as CAWSPTEYNEQFF. V usage is TRBV30 and J usage is TRBJ2-1; D remains ambiguous. V shed 2 bases and J shed 4 bases, with 9 bases lying between them. The CDR3 length is 13 residues. The germline V gene encodes CDR1 GTSNPN and CDR2 SVGIG (reference sequence).

The chain uses TRBV5-6 and TRBJ2-5; tentatively, D is TRBD1 (5 bases). V gave up 4 bases and J gave up 1 base, with 8 bases separating them. Germline CDR1 is SGHDT and CDR2 is YYEEEE. CDR3 length: 13 amino acids. CDR3 region: CASSTGGQETQYF. The CDR3 nucleotides are TGTGCCAGCAGCACAGGCGGCCAAGAGACCCAGTACTTC.

In this sample, this clone turned up once. The gene calls are TRBV30 and TRBJ1-2; TRBD1 matches 8 bases. Germline-derived CDR1 and CDR2 are GTSNPN and SVGIG (reference sequence). This CDR3 is built from 13 residues. Trimming took 5 bases from V and 8 from J; bases not matched to a gene: 10. The DNA for the CDR3 is TGTGCCTGGCGACAGGGGACGGGTGACGGCTACACCTTC. As protein: CAWRQGTGDGYTF.

Concerning this clone itself: This probably arose from a read error, given a far larger clone one base away. The same CDR3 can be traced to other DNA sequences in this sample. The chain couples TRBV5-4 to TRBJ2-2; D might be TRBD1 (6 bases). CDR1 is SGHNT, CDR2 YYREEE, per germline (reference sequence). This CDR3 spans 15 amino acids. Written as DNA, the CDR3 is TGTGCGAGCAGCCTATCCGGGACACAGACCGGGGAGCTGTTTTTT. This sequence encodes CASSLSGTQTGELFF.

The J gene is TRBJ1-5, the V gene TRBV2; 8 bases align to TRBD1. Germline values: CDR1 SNHLY, CDR2 FYNNEI. The ends lost 4 bases at V and 1 base at J; junction bases unmatched: 6. The CDR3 is 16 amino acids. The CDR3 is CASSVHTGGSNQPQHF. CDR3 nucleotides: TGTGCCAGCAGTGTTCACACAGGGGGAAGCAATCAGCCCCAGCATTTT.

J is TRBJ2-1 and V is TRBV7-2, with D maybe TRBD2 (6 bases). V lost 1 base to trimming and J lost 3 bases, with 7 bases between them. The CDR3 is 14 amino acids. Germline-derived CDR1 and CDR2 are SGHTA and FQGNSA. As DNA, the CDR3 is TGTGCCAGCAGCTTAGGGGGACTCTACAATGAGCAGTTCTTC. Translated, it gives CASSLGGLYNEQFF. The full variable domain, completed using reference TRBV7-2 and TRBJ2-1, is GAGVSQSPSNKVTEKGKDVELRCDPISGHTALYWYRQSLGQGLEFLIYFQGNSAPDKSGLPSDRFSAERTGGSVSTLTIQRTQQEDSAVYLCASSLGGLYNEQFFGPGTRLTVL.

The gene calls are TRBV29-1 and TRBJ1-4; TRBD1 matches at 9 bases. V lost 0 bases and J lost 5; bases outside the gene matches: 1. The germline V gene encodes CDR1 SQVTM and CDR2 ANQGSEA. CDR3 length: 14 residues. The CDR3 here is CSVEETGGNEKLFF. The CDR3 coding sequence is TGCAGCGTTGAAGAGACAGGGGGGAATGAAAAACTGTTTTTT.

The chain uses TRBV7-9 and TRBJ1-4; 9 nucleotides align to TRBD1. Germline V CDR1 and CDR2: SEHNR, FQNEAQ (reference sequence). With V trimmed by 5 bases and J by 8 bases, 6 bases remained unmatched. CDR3 size: 14 residues. CDR3 protein: CASSHRDREEKLFF. In DNA form, the CDR3 reads TGTGCCAGCAGCCACCGGGACAGGGAGGAAAAACTGTTTTTT.

The chain uses TRBV7-9 and TRBJ2-5; 7 bases fit TRBD1. Germline CDR1 is SEHNR and CDR2 is FQNEAQ (reference sequence). The CDR3 is made up of 14 amino acids. After removal of 5 bases from V and 3 bases from J, the junction contained 6 bases not matched to a gene. The CDR3 DNA sequence: TGTGCCAGCAGCCTCGACAGGGCTAAAGAGACCCAGTACTTC. Its translation is CASSLDRAKETQYF.

In DNA, the CDR3 is TGTGCCAGCAGCTTAGATCGCCAATCCTACGAGCAGTACTTC. Protein: CASSLDRQSYEQYF. This chain joins TRBV7-2 and TRBJ2-7, with D hard to call. Germline CDR1 is SGHTA and CDR2 is FQGNSA. V was clipped by 1 base and J by 1 base, with 8 bases between them. The CDR3 consists of 14 residues.

V usage is TRBV30 and J usage is TRBJ1-2; D might be TRBD1 (6 bases). Germline V gene sequence: CDR1 GTSNPN, CDR2 SVGIG (reference sequence). Trimming removed 4 bases from V and 7 bases from J, with 13 bases in between. The CDR3 sequence is 12 residues long. The CDR3 loop reads CAWKEQGAGYTF. The DNA of the CDR3 is TGTGCCTGGAAGGAACAGGGTGCTGGCTACACCTTC.

V is TRBV5-1 and J is TRBJ2-1; D is possibly TRBD1 (7 bases). Trimming removed 4 bases at V and 4 bases at J, with 12 bases between. CDR1 SGHRS and CDR2 YFSETQ come from the germline V gene. The length of the CDR3 is 14 residues. CDR3 protein: CASSPRDRYNEQFF. The CDR3 region has the DNA TGCGCCAGCAGCCCGCGGGACAGATACAATGAGCAGTTCTTC. Full variable domain (remainder filled in from reference TRBV5-1 and TRBJ2-1): KAGVTQTPRYLIKTRGQQVTLSCSPISGHRSVSWYQQTPGQGLQFLFEYFSETQRNKGNFPGRFSGRQFSNSRSEMNVSTLELGDSALYLCASSPRDRYNEQFFGPGTRLTVL.

The J gene is TRBJ1-5, the V gene TRBV6-5, with D perhaps TRBD1 (6 bases). CDR3 length: 15 residues. Germline loops: CDR1 MNHEY, CDR2 SVGAGI. Trimming removed 6 bases at V and 3 bases at J, with 15 bases between. CDR3 sequence reads: CASSPIGGPNQPQHF. Written as DNA, the CDR3 is TGTGCCAGCAGCCCGATTGGGGGGCCCAATCAGCCCCAGCATTTT.

J is TRBJ2-1 and V is TRBV29-1; D may be TRBD1 (6 bases). The CDR3 has 17 residues. CDR1 is SQVTM, CDR2 ANQGSEA, per germline. Trimming left V 3 bases short and J 4 bases short, with 22 bases between. As DNA, the CDR3 is TGCAGCGTTGATGGGGAACAGGGAACGTCGCGATACAATGAGCAGTTCTTC. Translating it yields CSVDGEQGTSRYNEQFF.

The V gene is TRBV4-2, the J gene TRBJ2-2; 11 bases fit TRBD2. The germline CDR1 and CDR2 sequences are LGHNA and YNFKEQ. V was pared by 1 base and J by 0 bases, with 4 bases of the junction left unmatched. CDR3 length: 18 amino acids. CDR3: CASSQGLAGGPNTGELFF. The CDR3 DNA reads as TGTGCCAGCAGCCAAGGCCTAGCGGGGGGCCCGAACACCGGGGAGCTGTTTTTT.

Remarks on this clone: Other DNA sequences in the sample encode the same CDR3. The genes are TRBV9 and TRBJ2-3; 7 bases agree with TRBD2. With V trimmed by 2 bases and J by 1 base, 1 base remained unmatched. The CDR3 length is 14 residues. CDR1 is SGDLS and CDR2 is YYNGEE in the germline V gene. The CDR3 DNA sequence: TGTGCCAGCAGCGTGAGCGGGGGCACAGATACGCAGTATTTT. Translating it yields CASSVSGGTDTQYF.

The chain uses TRBV15 and TRBJ2-4, with a weak D call TRBD2 (6 bases). Per the germline V gene, CDR1 is LNHNV and CDR2 is YYDKDF (reference sequence). CDR3 size: 14 residues. Trimming pared 8 bases from V and 3 bases from J, leaving 14 bases between. CDR3 sequence: CATASRGNKNIQYF. For the CDR3, the DNA is TGTGCCACCGCCAGCCGGGGGAACAAAAACATTCAGTACTTC.